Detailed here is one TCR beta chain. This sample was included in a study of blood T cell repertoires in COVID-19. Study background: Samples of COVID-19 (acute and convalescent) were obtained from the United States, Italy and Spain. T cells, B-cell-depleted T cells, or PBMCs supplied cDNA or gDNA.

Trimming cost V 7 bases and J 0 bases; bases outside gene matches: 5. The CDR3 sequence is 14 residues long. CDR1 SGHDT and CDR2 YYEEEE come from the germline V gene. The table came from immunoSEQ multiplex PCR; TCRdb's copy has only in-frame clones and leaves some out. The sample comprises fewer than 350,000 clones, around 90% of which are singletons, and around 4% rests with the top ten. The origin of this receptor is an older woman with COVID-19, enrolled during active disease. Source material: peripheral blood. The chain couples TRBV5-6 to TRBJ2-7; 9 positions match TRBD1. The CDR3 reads CASGLTGGSYEQYF. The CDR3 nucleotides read TGTGCCAGCGGACTGACAGGGGGCTCCTACGAGCAGTACTTC. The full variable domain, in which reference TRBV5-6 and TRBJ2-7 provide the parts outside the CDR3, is DAGVTQSPTHLIKTRGQQVTLRCSPKSGHDTVSWYQQALGQGPQFIFQYYEEEERQRGNFPDRFSGHQFPNYSSELNVNALLLGDSALYLCASGLTGGSYEQYFGPGTRLTVT.